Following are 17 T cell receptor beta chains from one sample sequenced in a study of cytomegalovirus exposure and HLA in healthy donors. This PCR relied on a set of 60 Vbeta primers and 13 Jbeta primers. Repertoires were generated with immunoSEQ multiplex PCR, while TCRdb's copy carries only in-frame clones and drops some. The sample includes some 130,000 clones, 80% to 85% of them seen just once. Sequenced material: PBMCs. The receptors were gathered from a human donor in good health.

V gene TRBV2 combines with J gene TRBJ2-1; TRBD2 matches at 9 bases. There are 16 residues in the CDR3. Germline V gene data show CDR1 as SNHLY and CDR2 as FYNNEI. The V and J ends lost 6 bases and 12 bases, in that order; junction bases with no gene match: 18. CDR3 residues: CASSPTLRGGSLVQFF. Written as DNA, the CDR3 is TGTGCCAGCAGCCCCACTTTGCGGGGGGGTAGCTTGGTGCAGTTCTTC. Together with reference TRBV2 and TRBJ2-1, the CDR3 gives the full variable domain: EPEVTQTPSHQVTQMGQEVILRCVPISNHLYFYWYRQILGQKVEFLVSFYNNEISEKSEIFDDQFSVERPDGSNFTLKIRSTKLEDSAMYFCASSPTLRGGSLVQFFGPGTRLTVL.

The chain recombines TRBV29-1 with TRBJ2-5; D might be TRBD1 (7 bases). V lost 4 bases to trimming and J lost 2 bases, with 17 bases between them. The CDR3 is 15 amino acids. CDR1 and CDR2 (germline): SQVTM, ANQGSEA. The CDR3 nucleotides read TGCAGCGTTGTTCTTGCAGGGGGAGGACAAGAGACCCAGTACTTC. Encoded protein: CSVVLAGGGQETQYF.

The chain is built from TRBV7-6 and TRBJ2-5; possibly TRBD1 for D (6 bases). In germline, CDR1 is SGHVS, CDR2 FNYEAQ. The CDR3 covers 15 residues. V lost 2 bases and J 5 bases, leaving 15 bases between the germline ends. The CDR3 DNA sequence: TGTGCCAGCAGCTTATCACAGGGTCTTCTCGAGACCCAGTACTTC. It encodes CASSLSQGLLETQYF. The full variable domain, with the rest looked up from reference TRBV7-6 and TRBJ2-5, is GAGVSQSPRYKVTKRGQDVALRCDPISGHVSLYWYRQALGQGPEFLTYFNYEAQQDKSGLPNDRFSAERPEGSISTLTIQRTEQRDSAMYRCASSLSQGLLETQYFGPGTRLLVL.

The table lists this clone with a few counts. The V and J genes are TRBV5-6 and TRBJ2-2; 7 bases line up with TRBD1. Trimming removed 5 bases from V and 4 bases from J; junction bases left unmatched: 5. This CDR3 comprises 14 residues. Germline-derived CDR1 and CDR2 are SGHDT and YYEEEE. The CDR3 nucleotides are TGTGCCAGCAGTAGGACAGGACTCACCGGGGAGCTGTTTTTT. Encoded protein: CASSRTGLTGELFF.

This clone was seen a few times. CDR3 loop: CASSQIGRGNGYTF. The CDR3 region has the DNA TGTGCCAGCAGCCAAATCGGCAGGGGTAATGGCTACACCTTC. The rearrangement joins TRBV6-1 to TRBJ1-2; weak D call: TRBD1 (6 bases). The CDR3 loop spans 14 amino acids. The germline V gene encodes CDR1 MNHNS and CDR2 SASEGT. V was clipped by 6 bases and J by 6 bases, with 17 bases between them.

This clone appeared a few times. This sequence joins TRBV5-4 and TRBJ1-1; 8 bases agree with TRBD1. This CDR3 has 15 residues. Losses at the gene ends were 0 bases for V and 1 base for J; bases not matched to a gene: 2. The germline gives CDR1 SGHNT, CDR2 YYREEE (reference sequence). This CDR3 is CASSLAGQGNTEAFF. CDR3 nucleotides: TGTGCCAGCAGCTTGGCCGGACAGGGGAACACTGAAGCTTTCTTT.

CDR3: CASSQIETQYF. CDR3 bases: TGTGCCAGCAGCCAGATAGAGACCCAGTACTTC. V is TRBV9 and J is TRBJ2-5; D call uncertain. Trimming stripped 4 bases from V and 4 bases from J, with 5 bases between. This CDR3 region has 11 residues. CDR1 and CDR2 from the germline V gene are SGDLS and YYNGEE.

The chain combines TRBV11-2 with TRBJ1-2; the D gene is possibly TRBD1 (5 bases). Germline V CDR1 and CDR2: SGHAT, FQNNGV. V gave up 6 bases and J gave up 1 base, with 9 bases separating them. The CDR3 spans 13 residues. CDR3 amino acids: CASRGGVNYGYTF. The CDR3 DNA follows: TGTGCCAGCAGGGGAGGGGTTAACTATGGCTACACCTTC.

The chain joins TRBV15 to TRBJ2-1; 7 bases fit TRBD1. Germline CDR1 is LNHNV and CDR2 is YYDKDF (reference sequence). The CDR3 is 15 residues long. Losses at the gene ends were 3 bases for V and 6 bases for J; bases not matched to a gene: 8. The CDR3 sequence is CATSRFEAGGNEQFF. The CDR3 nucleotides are TGTGCCACCAGCAGGTTCGAGGCAGGGGGCAATGAGCAGTTCTTC.

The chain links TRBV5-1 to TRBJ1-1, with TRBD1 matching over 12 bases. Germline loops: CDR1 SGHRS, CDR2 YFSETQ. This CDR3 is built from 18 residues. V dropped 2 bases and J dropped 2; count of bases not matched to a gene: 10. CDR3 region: CASSFSFGTGGVNTEAFF. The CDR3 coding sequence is TGCGCCAGCAGCTTCAGTTTCGGGACAGGGGGCGTCAACACTGAAGCTTTCTTT.

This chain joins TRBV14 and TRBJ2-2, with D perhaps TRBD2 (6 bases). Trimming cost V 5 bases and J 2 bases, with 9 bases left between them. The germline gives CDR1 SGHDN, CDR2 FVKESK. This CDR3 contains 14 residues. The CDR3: CASSKGLNTGELFF. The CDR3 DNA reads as TGTGCCAGCAGCAAGGGACTCAACACCGGGGAGCTGTTTTTT.

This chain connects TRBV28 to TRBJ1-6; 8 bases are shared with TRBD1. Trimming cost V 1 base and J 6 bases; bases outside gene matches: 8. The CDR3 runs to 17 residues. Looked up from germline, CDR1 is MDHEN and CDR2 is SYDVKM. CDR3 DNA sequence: TGTGCCAGCAGTTTATTCTCCGGACAGGGACTTAATTCACCCCTCCACTTT. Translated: CASSLFSGQGLNSPLHF.

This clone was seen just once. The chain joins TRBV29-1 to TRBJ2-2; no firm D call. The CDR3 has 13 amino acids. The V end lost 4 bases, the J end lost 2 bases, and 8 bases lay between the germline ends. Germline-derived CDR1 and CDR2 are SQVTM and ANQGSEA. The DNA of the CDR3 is TGCAGCGTTGTTAGCAGTAACACCGGGGAGCTGTTTTTT. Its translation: CSVVSSNTGELFF.

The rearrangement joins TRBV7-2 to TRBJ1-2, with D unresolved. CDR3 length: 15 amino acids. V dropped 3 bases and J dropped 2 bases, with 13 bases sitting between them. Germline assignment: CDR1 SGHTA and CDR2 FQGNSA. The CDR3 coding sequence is TGTGCCAGCAGCTTTCGGCAGGCTTGGAACTATGGCTACACCTTC. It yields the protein CASSFRQAWNYGYTF.

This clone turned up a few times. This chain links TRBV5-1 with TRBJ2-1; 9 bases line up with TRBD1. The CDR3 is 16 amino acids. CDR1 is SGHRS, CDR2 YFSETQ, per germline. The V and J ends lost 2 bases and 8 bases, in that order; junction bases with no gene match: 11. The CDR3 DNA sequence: TGCGCCAGCAGCTTTAGTTCTGGACAGGGGTCGGATGAGCAGTTCTTC. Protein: CASSFSSGQGSDEQFF.

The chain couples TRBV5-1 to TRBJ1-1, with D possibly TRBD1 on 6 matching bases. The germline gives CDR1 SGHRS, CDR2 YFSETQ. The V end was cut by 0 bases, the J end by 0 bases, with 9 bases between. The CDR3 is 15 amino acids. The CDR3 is CASSLVGGLNTEAFF. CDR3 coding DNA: TGCGCCAGCAGCTTGGTTGGGGGCTTGAACACTGAAGCTTTCTTT.

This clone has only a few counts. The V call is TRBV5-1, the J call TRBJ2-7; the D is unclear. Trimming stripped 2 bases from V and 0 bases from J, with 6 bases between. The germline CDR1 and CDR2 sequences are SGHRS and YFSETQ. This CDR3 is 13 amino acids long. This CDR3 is CASSFISSYEQYF. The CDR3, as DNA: TGCGCCAGCAGCTTTATCAGCTCCTACGAGCAGTACTTC.